Following are 27 T cell receptor beta chains from one sample sequenced in a study of T cell repertoires in cytomegalovirus infection. A single record per CDR3 protein comes from TCRdb applying MiXCR to the reads. Among around 530,000 distinct CDR3 sequences, more than 15% were seen once, and the ten largest hold more than 20%. The sequenced material came from CD8+ T cells from PBMCs. All receptors derive from a human donor in good health (CMV status not recorded). Some clones in this sample may be carry-over from other donors' samples.

This clonotype was picked up many times. The rearrangement uses TRBV7-6 and TRBJ2-3, with D possibly matching TRBD1 (6 bases). This CDR3 comprises 14 residues. Germline V gene data show CDR1 as SGHVS and CDR2 as FNYEAQ. V lost 3 bases to trimming and J lost 4 bases, with 11 bases between them. CDR3 sequence (DNA): TGTGCCAGCAGCTTTAGGACAGAGCCAGATACGCAGTATTTT. It codes for CASSFRTEPDTQYF.

This clonotype was observed many times. The chain employs TRBV5-4 and TRBJ2-7; TRBD2 matches 8 bases. The germline V gene encodes CDR1 SGHNT and CDR2 YYREEE (reference sequence). The trim removed 3 bases at V and 5 bases at J, leaving 13 bases unmatched. The CDR3 has 16 residues. CDR3 in amino acids: CASSSPQREYPHEQYF. The DNA for the CDR3 is TGTGCCAGCAGCTCCCCCCAGCGGGAGTACCCTCACGAGCAGTACTTC.

The chain carries TRBV5-6 and TRBJ2-5, with unresolved D. The CDR3 loop spans 14 amino acids. Germline V gene lookup returns CDR1 SGHDT and CDR2 YYEEEE. The germline V and J ends were trimmed by 2 bases and 1 base, with 9 bases remaining between them. The CDR3 nucleotides read TGTGCCAGCAGCTTTCTCGAGAGCCAAGAGACCCAGTACTTC. Amino acid sequence: CASSFLESQETQYF.

This clonotype was observed a single time. The conserved phenylalanine or tryptophan normally closing the CDR3 is absent here, so this likely arose from a read error. CDR3 nucleotide sequence: TGTGCCAGCAGCTCCCGGGACTTCTCATACTACGAGCAGTACTTA. Its translation is CASSSRDFSYYEQYL. The chain uses TRBV11-2 and TRBJ2-7; D is possibly TRBD2 (6 bases). Deletions cut 4 bases from V and 3 bases from J, with 16 bases between. The germline V gene has CDR1 SGHAT and CDR2 FQNNGV. CDR3 length: 15 residues.

In its sample, this clonotype was seen many times. The chain joins TRBV5-5 to TRBJ1-1; tentative D call: TRBD1 (6 bases). V was pared by 2 bases and J by 5 bases, with 13 bases between. Germline CDR1 is SGHKS and CDR2 is YYEKEE (reference sequence). The length of the CDR3 is 14 residues. The CDR3 loop reads CASSLVGARTEAFF. In DNA, the CDR3 is TGTGCCAGCAGCTTAGTGGGGGCTAGGACTGAAGCTTTCTTT.

This clonotype has just a few counts. The chain employs TRBV5-6 and TRBJ1-2; possible D gene TRBD1, 6 bases. The CDR3 is 15 residues long. CDR1 and CDR2 (germline): SGHDT, YYEEEE. Trimming cost V 5 bases and J 3 bases, with 17 bases left between them. The CDR3 loop reads CASSWGPGRDYGYTF. DNA of the CDR3: TGTGCCAGCAGTTGGGGGCCAGGACGGGACTATGGCTACACCTTC.

V usage is TRBV25-1 and J usage is TRBJ2-7, with 8 bases identical to TRBD1. The V gene end was trimmed by 4 bases and the J gene end by 2 bases; junction bases not matched to a gene: 7. The CDR3 runs to 15 residues. Germline assignment: CDR1 MGHDK and CDR2 SYGVNS. The CDR3 sequence is CASSATGTGTYEQYF. As DNA, the CDR3 is TGTGCCAGCAGTGCCACCGGGACAGGCACCTACGAGCAGTACTTC.

This clonotype has only a few counts. This rearrangement joins TRBV19 to TRBJ2-1, with unresolved D. V was pared by 1 base and J by 5 bases, with 9 bases between. Per the germline V gene, CDR1 is LNHDA and CDR2 is SQIVND (reference sequence). This CDR3 contains 14 residues. For the CDR3, the DNA is TGTGCCAGTAGTATAGGTCCAGCCGACAATGAGCAGTTCTTC. This codes for CASSIGPADNEQFF. Together with reference TRBV19 and TRBJ2-1, the CDR3 gives the full variable domain: DGGITQSPKYLFRKEGQNVTLSCEQNLNHDAMYWYRQDPGQGLRLIYYSQIVNDFQKGDIAEGYSVSREKKESFPLTVTSAQKNPTAFYLCASSIGPADNEQFFGPGTRLTVL.

The sample holds a few counts of this clonotype. The chain has TRBV2 and TRBJ1-1, with D hard to call. V was trimmed by 6 bases and J by 5 bases, leaving 7 bases between them. The CDR3 is 11 amino acids. In germline, CDR1 is SNHLY, CDR2 FYNNEI. CDR3 protein: CASRGKTEAFF. The CDR3 DNA follows: TGTGCCAGCAGGGGGAAAACTGAAGCTTTCTTT.

Remarks on this clonotype: Just one base apart from a much larger clone, this may be a read error. The chain combines TRBV7-3 with TRBJ2-2, with TRBD2 as a possible D gene (5 bases). The germline gives CDR1 SGHTA, CDR2 FQGTGA. The CDR3 is 12 residues long. The CDR3 reads CASSPVYGDLFF. The CDR3 coding sequence is TGTGCCAGCAGCCCCGTATACGGGGATCTGTTTTTT.

The rearrangement uses TRBV29-1 and TRBJ2-7, with D uncertain. The CDR3 is 12 amino acids. Per germline, CDR1 SQVTM and CDR2 ANQGSEA. CDR3 residues: CIAFVLPYEQYF. The CDR3 bases are TGCATCGCTTTTGTTCTTCCATACGAGCAGTACTTC.

Ten or more counts support this clonotype. The rearrangement uses TRBV27 and TRBJ2-5; possibly TRBD2 for D (7 bases). The germline CDR1 and CDR2 sequences are MNHEY and SMNVEV (reference sequence). The ends were cut back, 2 bases at V and 1 base at J, with 11 bases in the middle. The CDR3 consists of 15 residues. The CDR3 here is CASSLGGGSQETQYF. CDR3 sequence (DNA): TGTGCCAGCAGTTTAGGGGGCGGGAGCCAAGAGACCCAGTACTTC.

This clonotype was seen more than once but under ten times. CDR3 amino acids: CASSTRDRGYNEQFF. The DNA for the CDR3 is TGTGCCAGCAGTACCCGGGACAGGGGATACAATGAGCAGTTCTTC. V usage is TRBV27 and J usage is TRBJ2-1, with 10 bases that match TRBD1. The CDR3 has 15 residues. The junction had 5 bases not matched to a gene; V was cut back by 5 bases and J by 4 bases. CDR1 MNHEY and CDR2 SMNVEV come from the germline V gene (reference sequence).

This clonotype was seen only a few times. The V gene is TRBV2, the J gene TRBJ2-7; D is undetermined. Germline-derived CDR1 and CDR2 are SNHLY and FYNNEI. CDR3 length: 11 amino acids. Trimming removed 6 bases at V and 2 bases at J, with 5 bases between. Here the CDR3 reads CASRWTYEQYF. CDR3 nucleotides: TGTGCCAGCAGATGGACCTACGAGCAGTACTTC.

This clonotype was counted at least ten times. The chain recombines TRBV7-9 with TRBJ1-1; 9 bases fit TRBD1. This CDR3 has 14 residues. Per germline, CDR1 SEHNR and CDR2 FQNEAQ (reference sequence). V dropped 0 bases and J dropped 8; count of bases not matched to a gene: 4. CDR3 protein: CASSLAYGTGEAFF. CDR3 in DNA: TGTGCCAGCAGCTTAGCTTATGGGACAGGGGAAGCTTTCTTT.

This clonotype was detected a few times. This chain's CDR3 is CASSLGGGIADTQYF. The DNA of the CDR3 is TGTGCCAGCAGCTTGGGCGGGGGTATTGCAGATACGCAGTATTTT. The chain couples TRBV11-2 to TRBJ2-3; TRBD2 matches at 7 bases. J gave up 4 bases and V 3 bases, and 7 bases lay outside the gene matches. The CDR3 extends over 15 amino acids. Germline V CDR1 and CDR2: SGHAT, FQNNGV.

The sample holds a few counts of this clonotype. The genes are TRBV28 and TRBJ2-2, with a tentative D call TRBD1 (5 bases). The CDR3 sequence is 16 residues long. Trimming removed 4 bases from V and 0 bases from J, with 12 bases in between. The V gene's germline CDR1 is MDHEN and CDR2 SYDVKM. The CDR3 DNA sequence: TGTGCCAGCAGTTCCGCAGGGTATTCGAACACCGGGGAGCTGTTTTTT. Amino acids: CASSSAGYSNTGELFF.

In regard to this clonotype: A much more abundant neighbour one base away suggests this may be a read error. The V gene is TRBV6-1, the J gene TRBJ1-4; D not resolved. Germline assignment: CDR1 MNHNS and CDR2 SASEGT. The CDR3 spans 14 residues. CDR3 sequence: CAISEWAVGEKLFF. The CDR3 nucleotides read TGTGCCATCAGTGAATGGGCTGTGGGTGAAAAACTGTTTTTT.

This clonotype has more than one count but fewer than ten. The chain is built from TRBV12-3 or TRBV12-4 and TRBJ2-5; 8 bases align to TRBD2. The CDR3 contains 15 residues. Trimming removed 2 bases from V and 1 base from J; junction bases left unmatched: 3. In nucleotides, the CDR3 is TGTGCCAGCAGTTTACGCGGGAGGCCCCAAGAGACCCAGTACTTC. Protein sequence: CASSLRGRPQETQYF.

DNA for the CDR3: TGTGCCATCCCGACAGGGGACTTCTATGGCTACACCTTC. It encodes CAIPTGDFYGYTF. The V call is TRBV7-9, the J call TRBJ1-2; 8 bases align to TRBD1. V trimming: 10 bases; J trimming: 4 bases; junction bases outside the gene matches: 8. The CDR3 totals 13 residues. Germline V gives CDR1 SEHNR, CDR2 FQNEAQ (reference sequence).

In this sample, this clonotype turned up many times. The chain combines TRBV6-1 with TRBJ2-3; 7 bases align to TRBD2. CDR3 length: 15 residues. The V and J ends lost 1 base and 3 bases, in that order; junction bases with no gene match: 4. Germline-derived CDR1 and CDR2 are MNHNS and SASEGT. For the CDR3, the DNA is TGTGCCAGCAGTGAAGAAAAGGGAGGGACAGATACGCAGTATTTT. Protein product: CASSEEKGGTDTQYF.

This clonotype appeared a few times. The chain couples TRBV15 to TRBJ2-2, with TRBD2 identical over 9 bases. V lost 0 bases, J lost 3 bases, and 11 bases stayed unmatched. The CDR3 runs 19 residues. CDR1 LNHNV and CDR2 YYDKDF come from the germline V gene (reference sequence). The chain's CDR3 is CATSRDSASGTMYTGELFF. CDR3 nucleotides: TGTGCCACCAGCAGAGATTCGGCTAGCGGGACAATGTACACCGGGGAGCTGTTTTTT. Variable domain in full (rest from reference TRBV15 and TRBJ2-2): DAMVIQNPRYQVTQFGKPVTLSCSQTLNHNVMYWYQQKSSQAPKLLFHYYDKDFNNEADTPDNFQSRRPNTSFCFLDIRSPGLGDTAMYLCATSRDSASGTMYTGELFFGEGSRLTVL.

This clonotype was counted at least ten times. This rearrangement joins TRBV7-9 to TRBJ2-2; unclear D gene. Germline CDR1 is SEHNR and CDR2 is FQNEAQ (reference sequence). Trimming removed 7 bases at V and 0 bases at J, with 9 bases between. This CDR3 is 14 amino acids long. CDR3 loop: CASMRTPNTGELFF. The CDR3 coding sequence is TGTGCCAGCATGCGCACCCCGAACACCGGGGAGCTGTTTTTT.

This clonotype was seen more than once but under ten times. The gene calls are TRBV27 and TRBJ1-2; no clear D. CDR1 and CDR2 (germline): MNHEY, SMNVEV (reference sequence). CDR3 length: 14 residues. Trimming shortened V by 4 bases and J by 3 bases, and 12 bases separated the two germline ends. CDR3 in DNA: TGTGCCAGCAGTTCCCCCGAAAGGGACTATGGCTACACCTTC. It is translated as CASSSPERDYGYTF.

At least ten counts were recorded for this clonotype. The rearrangement uses TRBV7-8 and TRBJ1-1; no clear D. From germline, CDR1 is SGHVS and CDR2 FQNEAQ. Trimming left V 7 bases short and J 0 bases short, with 12 bases between. The CDR3 loop spans 14 amino acids. CDR3 nucleotides: TGTGCCAGCACCCCGACTGTTATGAACACTGAAGCTTTCTTT. It yields the protein CASTPTVMNTEAFF. Complete variable domain (other parts from reference TRBV7-8 and TRBJ1-1): GAGVSQSPRYKVAKRGQDVALRCDPISGHVSLFWYQQALGQGPEFLTYFQNEAQLDKSGLPSDRFFAERPEGSVSTLKIQRTQQEDSAVYLCASTPTVMNTEAFFGQGTRLTVV.

This clonotype was observed many times. The CDR3 here is CASIFELAGYGYTF. In nucleotides, the CDR3 is TGTGCCAGCATTTTCGAATTAGCGGGCTATGGCTACACCTTC. The V and J genes are TRBV28 and TRBJ1-2; D remains ambiguous. The germline V gene has CDR1 MDHEN and CDR2 SYDVKM. Trimming removed 7 bases from V and 4 bases from J, with 16 bases in between. There are 14 residues in the CDR3.

The sample holds a few counts of this clonotype. The V and J genes are TRBV29-1 and TRBJ2-5; D unresolved. The CDR3 sequence is 11 residues long. The V gene's germline CDR1 is SQVTM and CDR2 ANQGSEA. V lost 3 bases and J 1 base, leaving 3 bases between the germline ends. CDR3 in amino acids: CSVEGQETQYF. CDR3 coding DNA: TGCAGCGTTGAGGGCCAAGAGACCCAGTACTTC.